Each of the 21 T cell receptor beta chains below was sequenced from the same sample in a study of blood T cell repertoires in COVID-19. Only in-frame clones appear in the TCRdb table, and some are missing; sequencing was by immunoSEQ multiplex PCR. The sample records a few hundred thousand clones, more than 70% being singletons. The sample was peripheral blood. These receptor sequences come from a woman in her fifties or sixties with acute or convalescent COVID-19.

The chain recombines TRBV6-2 or TRBV6-3 with TRBJ1-1; 8 positions match TRBD1. The CDR3 has 14 residues. From germline, CDR1 is MNHEY and CDR2 SVGEGT. The ends lost 3 bases at V and 7 bases at J; junction bases unmatched: 7. For the CDR3, the DNA is TGTGCCAGCAGTTATCTGGACAGGGAAGGTGAAGCTTTCTTT. Its protein is CASSYLDREGEAFF.

The chain joins TRBV29-1 to TRBJ2-7; D may be TRBD1 (6 bases). V lost 7 bases, J lost 5 bases, and 15 bases lay in between. This CDR3 spans 12 amino acids. Looked up from germline, CDR1 is SQVTM and CDR2 is ANQGSEA. The CDR3, as DNA: TGCAGCGGGCTAACAGGGACCGACGAGCAGTACTTC. This encodes CSGLTGTDEQYF.

The genes are TRBV5-1 and TRBJ2-7, with D tentatively TRBD2 (7 bases). This CDR3 has 14 residues. Between the trimmed V and J ends, which lost 1 base and 5 bases, there was a span of 13 bases. Germline assignment: CDR1 SGHRS and CDR2 YFSETQ. DNA for the CDR3: TGCGCCAGCAGCTTGTTAGGGGGGAGGGACGAGCAGTACTTC. Encoded protein: CASSLLGGRDEQYF.

The rearrangement joins TRBV15 to TRBJ1-4; D might be TRBD1 (5 bases). The CDR3 extends over 13 amino acids. V gave up 6 bases and J gave up 2 bases, with 7 bases separating them. Per germline, CDR1 LNHNV and CDR2 YYDKDF (reference sequence). The chain's CDR3 is CATSRGTNEKLFF. The CDR3 DNA sequence: TGTGCCACCAGTCGGGGGACTAATGAAAAACTGTTTTTT.

The chain is built from TRBV29-1 and TRBJ1-3; D is unresolved. CDR3 size: 12 residues. Germline-derived CDR1 and CDR2 are SQVTM and ANQGSEA. Trimming took 5 bases from V and 0 from J, leaving 5 bases between them. The DNA of the CDR3 is TGCAGCGTTTCTATCTCTGGAAACACCATATATTTT. Protein sequence: CSVSISGNTIYF.

This clone occurred once. This chain uses TRBV20-1 with TRBJ2-3, with D uncertain. Deletions cut 3 bases from V and 2 bases from J, with 12 bases between. Germline CDR1 reads DFQATT; CDR2 reads SNEGSKA (reference sequence). The CDR3 is 14 residues long. CDR3 nucleotide sequence: TGCAGTGCTAGTACCGGTGTTGACACAGATACGCAGTATTTT. Amino acid sequence: CSASTGVDTDTQYF.

The J gene is TRBJ1-1, the V gene TRBV3-1 (or the pseudogene TRBV3-2); 8 bases agree with TRBD1. Per the germline V gene, CDR1 is LGHDT and CDR2 is YNNKEL (reference sequence). Trimming cost V 3 bases and J 3 bases; bases outside gene matches: 3. There are 14 residues in the CDR3. CDR3 nucleotide sequence: TGTGCCAGCAGCCATACAGGGGGGGACACTGAAGCTTTCTTT. Residues: CASSHTGGDTEAFF.

This sequence joins TRBV3-1 (or the pseudogene TRBV3-2) and TRBJ1-4; D ambiguous. The CDR3 runs 17 residues. In germline, CDR1 is LGHDT, CDR2 YNNKEL (reference sequence). V lost 2 bases to trimming and J lost 0 bases, with 13 bases between them. The CDR3 bases are TGTGCCAGCAGCCAACGCCCCCCCGGGGCAACTAATGAAAAACTGTTTTTT. Translation: CASSQRPPGATNEKLFF.

DNA of the CDR3: TGCGCCAGCAGTGCTACAGGTTCTAACTATGGCTACACCTTC. It encodes CASSATGSNYGYTF. V gene TRBV10-2 combines with J gene TRBJ1-2; weak D call: TRBD1 (5 bases). The V gene's germline CDR1 is WSHSY and CDR2 SAAADI. V lost 4 bases and J 0 bases, leaving 9 bases between the germline ends. There are 14 residues in the CDR3.

The gene calls are TRBV19 and TRBJ1-4, with a tentative D call TRBD1 (5 bases). The germline CDR1 and CDR2 sequences are LNHDA and SQIVND (reference sequence). V dropped 7 bases and J dropped 6 bases, with 15 bases sitting between them. CDR3 length: 14 amino acids. The CDR3 nucleotides read TGTGCCAGTATGGCGGGACTCCCTCATGAAAAACTGTTTTTT. Translated, it gives CASMAGLPHEKLFF.

The chain links TRBV11-2 to TRBJ1-3; D is undetermined. Germline CDR1 and CDR2: SGHAT and FQNNGV. V lost 1 base and J 0 bases, leaving 7 bases between the germline ends. The CDR3 consists of 15 residues. CDR3 nucleotide sequence: TGTGCCAGCAGCTTAGGGGCAGGCTCTGGAAACACCATATATTTT. Protein product: CASSLGAGSGNTIYF.

The J gene is TRBJ1-1, the V gene TRBV7-3, with D possibly TRBD1 on 6 matching bases. V was clipped by 5 bases and J by 8 bases, with 15 bases between them. The V gene's germline CDR1 is SGHTA and CDR2 FQGTGA. The CDR3 extends over 13 amino acids. The CDR3 coding sequence is TGTGCCAGCAGCACCACAGGGCGCGGGGAAGCTTTCTTT. Translating gives CASSTTGRGEAFF.

V gene TRBV3-1 (or the pseudogene TRBV3-2) combines with J gene TRBJ1-6; 9 positions match TRBD1. The trim removed 5 bases at V and 6 bases at J, leaving 2 bases unmatched. The CDR3 is 14 residues long. Germline assignment: CDR1 LGHDT and CDR2 YNNKEL (reference sequence). This CDR3 reads CASSYRGPNSPLHF. CDR3 bases: TGTGCCAGCAGCTACAGGGGGCCTAATTCACCCCTCCACTTT.

This chain links TRBV7-2 with TRBJ2-1, with 13 nucleotides matching TRBD2. Germline-derived CDR1 and CDR2 are SGHTA and FQGNSA. V trimming: 5 bases; J trimming: 9 bases; junction bases outside the gene matches: 7. The CDR3 is 15 residues long. In DNA form, the CDR3 reads TGTGCCAGCAGCCCTACTAGCGGGAGGGCTATTGAGCAGTTCTTC. Translation: CASSPTSGRAIEQFF.

The chain recombines TRBV10-3 with TRBJ2-7, with 8 bases aligning to TRBD1. CDR1 ENHRY and CDR2 SYGVKD come from the germline V gene. This CDR3 region has 13 residues. The ends lost 3 bases at V and 3 bases at J; junction bases unmatched: 1. The CDR3 loop is CAISDRGRYEQYF. CDR3 DNA sequence: TGTGCCATCAGTGACAGGGGGCGCTACGAGCAGTACTTC.

The V call is TRBV27, the J call TRBJ2-2; 7 bases fit TRBD1. The V and J ends lost 5 bases and 3 bases, in that order; junction bases with no gene match: 3. The CDR3 consists of 14 residues. Germline lookup yields CDR1 MNHEY and CDR2 SMNVEV (reference sequence). CDR3 protein: CASSLTGDTGELFF. DNA for the CDR3: TGTGCCAGCAGTCTCACAGGGGACACCGGGGAGCTGTTTTTT.

This clone was counted ten times or more. The V call is TRBV5-4, the J call TRBJ1-2, with 7 bases fitting TRBD1. The CDR3 is 13 residues long. The germline gives CDR1 SGHNT, CDR2 YYREEE (reference sequence). Germline trimming cut 5 bases from V and 10 bases from J; bases unmatched to any gene: 11. The CDR3 DNA is TGTGCCAGCAGTTCGCATCGACAGGGAGCCTACACCTTC. Translating it yields CASSSHRQGAYTF.

The chain recombines TRBV2 with TRBJ1-2; 7 nucleotides align to TRBD1. Per germline, CDR1 SNHLY and CDR2 FYNNEI. Trimming at V came to 6 bases and at J to 4 bases, leaving 8 bases not matched to a gene. The CDR3 is 14 residues long. CDR3 bases: TGTGCCAGCAGCATAGGGGGCTCTGGCTATGGCTACACCTTC. Encoded protein: CASSIGGSGYGYTF.

This chain joins TRBV5-1 and TRBJ2-5; 9 bases fit TRBD2. V gave up 4 bases and J gave up 5 bases; unmatched junction bases: 9. Germline CDR1 reads SGHRS; CDR2 reads YFSETQ. The CDR3 loop spans 15 amino acids. The CDR3 sequence: CASSIRGGRAETQYF. The CDR3 nucleotides are TGCGCCAGCAGCATTCGCGGCGGGAGGGCGGAGACCCAGTACTTC. The whole variable domain, remainder taken from reference TRBV5-1 and TRBJ2-5, is KAGVTQTPRYLIKTRGQQVTLSCSPISGHRSVSWYQQTPGQGLQFLFEYFSETQRNKGNFPGRFSGRQFSNSRSEMNVSTLELGDSALYLCASSIRGGRAETQYFGPGTRLLVL.

The rearrangement uses TRBV7-2 and TRBJ2-7; D remains ambiguous. V gave up 4 bases and J gave up 4 bases, with 11 bases separating them. Germline lookup yields CDR1 SGHTA and CDR2 FQGNSA. The CDR3 is made up of 13 amino acids. The CDR3 region is CASSSSAPYEQYF. The CDR3 DNA reads as TGTGCCAGCAGCTCGAGTGCCCCTTACGAGCAGTACTTC.

This chain uses TRBV19 with TRBJ1-1, with D hard to call. This CDR3 spans 16 amino acids. The V end lost 1 base, the J end lost 1 base, and 13 bases lay between the germline ends. Germline V gene data show CDR1 as LNHDA and CDR2 as SQIVND (reference sequence). CDR3 sequence: CASSIAAGSWNTEAFF. The CDR3 DNA follows: TGTGCCAGTAGTATAGCGGCAGGCTCGTGGAACACTGAAGCTTTCTTT.